This TCR beta chain was sequenced for a study of T cell repertoires in cytomegalovirus infection. Study-level findings and limits: Public TCR beta family frequency separated CMV-and-HLA carriers, including in an independent cohort.

As concerns this clonotype: Its specificity is not known.

TCRdb independently ran MiXCR on the reads; one entry per CDR3 protein. The repertoire holds about 130,000 distinct CDR3 sequences, with less than 9.5% as singletons. CDR1 is SGHRS and CDR2 is YFSETQ in the germline V gene. This CDR3 region has 15 residues. V was shortened by 5 bases and J by 4 bases, with 13 bases between the two germline ends. The V gene is TRBV5-1, the J gene TRBJ2-6; no clear D gene. Sequences were obtained from PBMCs. The clonotype was recovered from a human donor in good health (CMV status not recorded). Some clones in this sample may be carry-over from other donors' samples. CDR3 amino acids: CASSSVGTGANVLTF. DNA for the CDR3: TGCGCCAGCAGTTCCGTCGGTACCGGGGCCAACGTCCTGACTTTC.